The rows below give T cell receptor beta chains drawn from one sample of a study of T cell clones after liver transplantation. Clones were sequenced by immunoSEQ multiplex PCR, and TCRdb holds only the in-frame ones, with some missing. The sample has tens of thousands of clones, around four fifths seen once; the top ten hold roughly 3%. Sequences were derived from CD4+ T cells from blood, sampled at the 22-month timepoint. The source of these receptors is a human patient who received a liver transplant. The T cells may come from the graft donor. Each CDR3 is given with its conserved first and last residue. Each record gives: V gene, J gene, clone size, CDR3 protein. Size tells how often a clone was seen (once, few, many) or the class of an expanded clone, and some rows leave it out.

TRBV30	TRBJ1-3	-	CAWSLGATGGNTIYF
TRBV6-1	TRBJ2-7	once	CASSSYTGGEQYF
TRBV19	TRBJ2-2	-	CASGNYRGGGELFF
TRBV6-6	TRBJ1-1	-	CASSRAGTGGYTEAFF
TRBV7-9	TRBJ2-3	-	CASSLAPSHSLTSTDTQYF
TRBV2	TRBJ2-7	-	CASIGSGGGRESYEQYF
TRBV29-1	TRBJ2-7	-	CSVRTGHEQYF
TRBV2	TRBJ1-5	-	CASSGRQGGNQPQHF
TRBV7-9	TRBJ2-7	once	CASSSGHIDEQYF
TRBV7-9	TRBJ2-3	few	CASSPKGPDTQYF
TRBV7-2	TRBJ1-5	-	CASSPDSANQPQHF
TRBV4-2	TRBJ1-6	few	CASSQDDTGLGSPLHF
TRBV19	TRBJ2-7	-	CASSHPPYEQYF
TRBV7-2	TRBJ1-1	once	CASSHNMDRIEAFF
TRBV9	TRBJ2-3	-	CASSVNRYLVRLSEVPYGGYF
TRBV7-8	TRBJ2-1	few	CALTRDNEQFF
TRBV5-1	TRBJ2-1	-	CASSLDDRANEQFF
TRBV7-7	TRBJ2-5	-	CASSSNSGGASLQYF
TRBV5-4	TRBJ2-7	-	CASSLEGLAGVYEQYF
TRBV7-3	TRBJ2-7	once	CASSLVRVAYEQYF
TRBV28	TRBJ1-1	-	CASSQLGVGEAFF
TRBV18	TRBJ1-1	-	CASSPRAGGRNTEAFF
TRBV27	TRBJ2-7	-	CASRYRGTSYEQYF
TRBV10-3	TRBJ1-6	-	CAIGEGSSPLHF
TRBV2	TRBJ2-1	-	CSQTSGLLQEQFF
TRBV7-9	TRBJ1-2	-	CASSLALTTDYGYTF
TRBV30	TRBJ2-3	-	CAWRGRREGNTDTQYF
TRBV6-5	TRBJ2-1	-	CASSYPRTSGGNEQFF
TRBV19	TRBJ2-7	-	CASVARNSHEQYF
TRBV7-2	TRBJ1-1	-	CASSLARNTEAFF
TRBV13	TRBJ2-3	few	CASSLLHTDTQYF
TRBV18	TRBJ2-7	once	CASSPNYEQYF
TRBV19	TRBJ2-5	-	CASSTLTGGFQETQYF
TRBV4-3	TRBJ2-3	-	CASSEQGVIGTDTQYF
TRBV6-5	TRBJ2-7	-	CASSYAEFSGEQYF
TRBV7-2	TRBJ1-2	-	CASSPWDRYGYTF
TRBV4-1	TRBJ2-1	-	CASKSWLGYNEQFF
TRBV5-1	TRBJ2-5	-	CASSLADSSGGQETQYF
TRBV14	TRBJ1-1	-	CASSRTGAHTEAFF
TRBV30	TRBJ2-1	-	CARAGYNEQFF
TRBV19	TRBJ1-5	-	CASSSYRGTDQPQHF
TRBV5-6	TRBJ2-5	once	CASSFGSETETQYF
TRBV29-1	TRBJ2-3	-	CSVVKSDTQYF
TRBV27	TRBJ2-7	-	CASSLVAGSSYEQYF
TRBV7-9	TRBJ2-7	-	CASSLRLDSYEQYF
TRBV7-5	TRBJ2-2	-	CVRSSRAGGTGGELFF
TRBV6-5	TRBJ2-5	-	CASSYFGTGREETQYF
TRBV28	TRBJ1-4	-	CASRMGDTNEKLFF
TRBV10-3	TRBJ2-2	-	CAISASTGGANTGELFF
TRBV9	TRBJ2-3	-	CASSGDRGRADTQYF
TRBV7-2	TRBJ2-5	-	CASSSLDSSRETQYF